These 19 T cell receptor beta chains came from one sample sequenced in a study of T cell repertoires in cytomegalovirus infection (dated by TCRdb to the late 2010s). These reads were obtained on an Illumina HiSeq 1500. The raw public data were reprocessed by TCRdb itself: fastp quality trimming at Q25, MiXCR clonotype calling, in-frame beta chains only. Entries that share a CDR3 protein sequence are merged under the most common genes and DNA. Recorded for this sample are roughly 320,000 distinct CDR3 sequences; roughly a tenth of them occurred a single time. The top ten clonotypes cover 2.5% of the sample. The source material was PBMCs. These receptors were collected from a human donor in good health (CMV status not recorded). Some clones in this sample may be carry-over from other donors' samples.

The chain has TRBV7-9 and TRBJ2-4; D is perhaps TRBD2 (7 bases). The length of the CDR3 is 18 residues. The germline V and J ends were trimmed by 1 base and 1 base, with 17 bases remaining between them. Germline CDR1 and CDR2: SEHNR and FQNEAQ (reference sequence). This CDR3 is CASSLGGLGGKAKNIQYF. DNA for the CDR3: TGTGCCAGCAGCTTAGGTGGACTAGGGGGGAAGGCCAAAAACATTCAGTACTTC.

This clonotype was recorded many times. This rearrangement joins TRBV20-1 to TRBJ1-1; no firm D call. The V end was cut by 0 bases, the J end by 0 bases, with 8 bases between. Germline CDR1 reads DFQATT; CDR2 reads SNEGSKA (reference sequence). The CDR3 loop spans 14 amino acids. The CDR3 sequence: CSARDPSLNTEAFF. The CDR3 nucleotides read TGCAGTGCTAGAGATCCATCACTGAACACTGAAGCTTTCTTT.

In this sample, this clonotype turned up many times. This chain uses TRBV20-1 with TRBJ1-1; a weak D match, TRBD1 (5 bases). V was trimmed by 6 bases and J by 1 base, leaving 12 bases between them. CDR3 length equals 13 residues. CDR1 and CDR2 (germline): DFQATT, SNEGSKA (reference sequence). The DNA of the CDR3 is TGCAGTGCCAGCAGGGTCTCGAACACTGAAGCTTTCTTT. Residues: CSASRVSNTEAFF.

This clonotype showed up many times. The rearrangement uses TRBV10-3 and TRBJ1-5, with a tentative D call TRBD1 (5 bases). Germline CDR1 ENHRY, CDR2 SYGVKD. CDR3 length equals 16 residues. The ends were cut back, 0 bases at V and 9 bases at J, with 18 bases in the middle. The CDR3 DNA sequence: TGTGCCATCAGTGAGTCTCCAGCAGGAGCAGGGCGGCCCCAGCATTTT. Amino acid sequence: CAISESPAGAGRPQHF.

This clonotype was counted many times. The chain links TRBV20-1 to TRBJ2-1, with 8 bases aligning to TRBD2. This CDR3 comprises 14 residues. The V and J ends lost 2 bases and 3 bases, in that order; junction bases with no gene match: 3. Germline V gene sequence: CDR1 DFQATT, CDR2 SNEGSKA (reference sequence). The CDR3 protein is CSARISGGYNEQFF. The CDR3 DNA reads as TGCAGTGCTAGAATCAGCGGGGGCTACAATGAGCAGTTCTTC.

About this clonotype: This sequence may be a read error, since a much larger clone differs from it by one base. The genes are TRBV6-2 or TRBV6-3 and TRBJ2-7; no clear D. Trimming removed 8 bases at V and 5 bases at J, with 13 bases between. The CDR3 totals 12 residues. Germline CDR1 reads MNHEY; CDR2 reads SVGEGT. The CDR3 protein is CASCSGWNEQYV. DNA for the CDR3: TGTGCCAGCTGCTCCGGTTGGAACGAGCAGTACGTC.

This clonotype was found many times. V usage is TRBV6-1 and J usage is TRBJ2-7, with D perhaps matching TRBD1 or TRBD2 (5 bases each). The CDR3 length is 15 residues. V was cut by 3 bases and J by 3 bases, with 15 bases left in between. CDR1 is MNHNS, CDR2 SASEGT, per germline. CDR3 in amino acids: CASSEGEHPYYEQYF. The CDR3 coding sequence is TGTGCCAGCAGTGAGGGGGAGCACCCCTACTACGAGCAGTACTTC.

The sample holds a few counts of this clonotype. The genes are TRBV9 and TRBJ1-2; the D is unclear. The germline V and J ends were trimmed by 4 bases and 3 bases, with 13 bases remaining between them. This CDR3 comprises 14 residues. Germline CDR1 is SGDLS and CDR2 is YYNGEE. CDR3 bases: TGTGCCAGCAGCCCCCTCGGCGGCTACTATGGCTACACCTTC. It translates to CASSPLGGYYGYTF.

The table lists this clonotype with a few counts. The chain recombines TRBV20-1 with TRBJ1-1; TRBD1 aligns across 9 bases. The CDR3 is made up of 14 amino acids. Germline V gene data show CDR1 as DFQATT and CDR2 as SNEGSKA (reference sequence). J was trimmed by 3 bases and V by 5 bases; bases with no gene match: 7. CDR3 nucleotide sequence: TGCAGTGCTCCTCGGAGGACAGGGGACACTGAAGCTTTCTTT. It encodes CSAPRRTGDTEAFF.

The table lists this clonotype with many counts. This chain uses TRBV10-3 with TRBJ2-5; no clear D gene. Germline V gene lookup returns CDR1 ENHRY and CDR2 SYGVKD. V was cut by 3 bases and J by 2 bases, with 13 bases left in between. The CDR3 length is 15 residues. The CDR3: CAISDSVRFQETQYF. The CDR3 DNA sequence: TGTGCCATCAGTGATTCGGTCCGCTTTCAAGAGACCCAGTACTTC.

In this sample, this clonotype turned up many times. The CDR3 loop reads CASSLTVATNEKLFF. CDR3 nucleotide sequence: TGTGCCAGCAGTTTGACGGTAGCAACTAATGAAAAACTGTTTTTT. The chain carries TRBV28 and TRBJ1-4; D remains ambiguous. Germline values: CDR1 MDHEN, CDR2 SYDVKM. The CDR3 is made up of 15 amino acids. Trimming cost V 3 bases and J 0 bases, with 8 bases left between them. The variable domain in full, completed from reference TRBV28 and TRBJ1-4, reads DVKVTQSSRYLVKRTGEKVFLECVQDMDHENMFWYRQDPGLGLRLIYFSYDVKMKEKGDIPEGYSVSREKKERFSLILESASTNQTSMYLCASSLTVATNEKLFFGSGTQLSVL.

This clonotype was counted at least ten times. The chain combines TRBV6-1 with TRBJ2-7, with D hard to call. The length of the CDR3 is 15 residues. Trimming left V 0 bases short and J 3 bases short, with 12 bases between. Germline lookup yields CDR1 MNHNS and CDR2 SASEGT. Here the CDR3 DNA reads TGTGCCAGCAGTGAAGCGCTGGGCACTTTCTACGAGCAGTACGTC. Translated: CASSEALGTFYEQYV.

This clonotype has only a few counts. This rearrangement joins TRBV20-1 to TRBJ2-1; D is uncertain. CDR1 is DFQATT and CDR2 is SNEGSKA in the germline V gene (reference sequence). V dropped 4 bases and J dropped 5 bases, with 15 bases sitting between them. CDR3 length equals 14 residues. The DNA of the CDR3 is TGCAGTGCTATCGGTACCAGCTCTAACAATGAGCAGTTCTTC. Translation: CSAIGTSSNNEQFF.

This clonotype was seen only a few times. The chain uses TRBV6-5 and TRBJ2-1; tentative D call: TRBD2 (6 bases). The germline V and J ends were trimmed by 10 bases and 0 bases, with 10 bases remaining between them. CDR1 and CDR2 from the germline V gene are MNHEY and SVGAGI. The CDR3 totals 13 residues. The CDR3 here is CATLGGSYNEQFF. DNA for the CDR3: TGTGCCACCCTCGGGGGCTCCTACAATGAGCAGTTCTTC.

This clonotype was detected many times. DNA for the CDR3: TGTGCCAGCAGCTTTACCAAGAACACTGAAGCTTTCTTT. Protein sequence: CASSFTKNTEAFF. The V and J genes are TRBV28 and TRBJ1-1; D is ambiguous. Germline loops: CDR1 MDHEN, CDR2 SYDVKM. CDR3 size: 13 residues. V was clipped by 6 bases and J by 1 base, with 9 bases between them.

The chain joins TRBV5-5 to TRBJ1-1; D remains ambiguous. Per germline, CDR1 SGHKS and CDR2 YYEKEE (reference sequence). The CDR3 sequence is 11 residues long. Deletions cut 4 bases from V and 9 bases from J, with 10 bases between. The DNA of the CDR3 is TGTGCCAGCAGCCTAGGGAACAAAGCTTTCTTT. This gives the protein CASSLGNKAFF.

CDR3 protein: CASTRGLSYCYEQYV. The CDR3 region has the DNA TGTGCCAGCACTAGGGGACTATCATATTGCTACGAGCAGTACGTC. V and J are TRBV6-4 and TRBJ2-7; TRBD2 matches 7 bases. The CDR3 runs to 15 residues. The V gene end was trimmed by 7 bases and the J gene end by 3 bases; junction bases not matched to a gene: 12. Germline loops: CDR1 MRHNA, CDR2 SNTAGT.

This clonotype was counted only a few times. This sequence joins TRBV4-1 and TRBJ2-7; 8 bases agree with TRBD2. CDR1 is MGHRA and CDR2 is YSYEKL in the germline V gene. This CDR3 is 16 amino acids long. V shed 2 bases, J shed 4 bases, and the junction held 10 bases outside the gene matches. CDR3 nucleotide sequence: TGCGCCAGCAGCCAAACCGGGGGGGGGGCGCTGTACGAGCAGTACTTC. This gives the protein CASSQTGGGALYEQYF.

The chain recombines TRBV3-1 with TRBJ2-5; TRBD1 aligns across 8 bases. The CDR3 spans 14 residues. Germline loops: CDR1 LGHDT, CDR2 YNNKEL (reference sequence). The V segment lost 3 bases and the J segment 4 bases; nucleotides outside the gene matches: 4. In DNA form, the CDR3 reads TGTGCCAGCAGCCATGCTACAGGGGGAGAGACCCAGTACTTC. Protein: CASSHATGGETQYF.